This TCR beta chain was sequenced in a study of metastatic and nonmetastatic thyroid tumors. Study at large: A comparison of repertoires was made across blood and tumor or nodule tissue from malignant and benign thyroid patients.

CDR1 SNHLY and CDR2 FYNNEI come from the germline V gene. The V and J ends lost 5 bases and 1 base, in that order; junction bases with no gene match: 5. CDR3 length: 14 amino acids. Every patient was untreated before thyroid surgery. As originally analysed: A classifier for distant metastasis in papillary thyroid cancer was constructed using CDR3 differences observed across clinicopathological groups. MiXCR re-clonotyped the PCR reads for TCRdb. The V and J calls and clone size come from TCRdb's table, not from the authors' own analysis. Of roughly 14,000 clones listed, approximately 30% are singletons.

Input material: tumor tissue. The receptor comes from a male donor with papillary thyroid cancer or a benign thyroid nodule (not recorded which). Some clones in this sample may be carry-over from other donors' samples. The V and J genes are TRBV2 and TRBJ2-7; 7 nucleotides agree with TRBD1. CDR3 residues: CASSLPGQSYEQYF. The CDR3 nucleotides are TGTGCCAGCAGTCTTCCGGGACAGTCCTACGAGCAGTACTTC.